The rows below give T cell receptor beta chains drawn from one sample of a study of blood T cell repertoires in COVID-19. Sequenced by immunoSEQ multiplex PCR; TCRdb stores in-frame clones only, minus some. The sample consists of about 250,000 clones, approximately 89% of them appearing once. The sequencing sample was made of peripheral blood. The source of these receptors is a woman aged 55-75 years who had recovered from COVID-19. The CDR3 runs from the conserved cysteine through the conserved F or W. A D gene is named only where the DNA matches it firmly. Clone size is stated in some rows and not others, as once, few, many or a class when expanded.

CDR3nt: TGTGCCAGCAGTTGGGGGCTTGGCACAGATACGCAGTATTTT
CDR3aa: CASSWGLGTDTQYF
j_gene: TRBJ2-3
d_gene: NA
v_gene: TRBV6-5
abundance: NA

CDR3nt: TGTGCCAGCAATGGCGCTAGCGGGGGGTGGGAGACCCAGTACTTC
CDR3aa: CASNGASGGWETQYF
j_gene: TRBJ2-5
d_gene: TRBD2
v_gene: TRBV2
abundance: NA

CDR3nt: TGTGCCAGCAGCTTAGGAGTGGCTAGCGGGGGTACGGGAGATACGCAGTATTTT
CDR3aa: CASSLGVASGGTGDTQYF
j_gene: TRBJ2-3
d_gene: TRBD2
v_gene: TRBV11-2
abundance: NA

CDR3nt: TGTGCCAGCAGCCGCCGGACTAGCGGGTACCAAGAGACCCAGTACTTC
CDR3aa: CASSRRTSGYQETQYF
j_gene: TRBJ2-5
d_gene: TRBD2
v_gene: TRBV3-1/TRBV3-2
abundance: NA

CDR3nt: TGTGCCAGCAGCCGGGACAGGGTTTCACCCCTCCACTTT
CDR3aa: CASSRDRVSPLHF
j_gene: TRBJ1-6
d_gene: TRBD1
v_gene: TRBV11-3
abundance: NA

CDR3nt: TGTGCCAGCAGCTTAACAGGGCCTAGGGCCCAGCCCCAGCATTTT
CDR3aa: CASSLTGPRAQPQHF
j_gene: TRBJ1-5
d_gene: NA
v_gene: TRBV5-6
abundance: NA

CDR3nt: TGTGCCAGCAGCGTAGTTCCAGGGGCAGAGACCCAGTACTTC
CDR3aa: CASSVVPGAETQYF
j_gene: TRBJ2-5
d_gene: NA
v_gene: TRBV9
abundance: NA

CDR3nt: TGTGCCAGCAGTCATGCGATAACCGGGACAGGGAACACCGGGGAGCTGTTTTTT
CDR3aa: CASSHAITGTGNTGELFF
j_gene: TRBJ2-2
d_gene: TRBD1
v_gene: TRBV7-6
abundance: NA

CDR3nt: TGTGCCAGCAGCGGACTAGCGGGGGCACACAATGAGCAGTTCTTC
CDR3aa: CASSGLAGAHNEQFF
j_gene: TRBJ2-1
d_gene: TRBD2
v_gene: TRBV7-9
abundance: NA

CDR3nt: TGTGCCAGCAGCTCAGCTTCCGGGACAGATATACGAGGGCAGTACTTC
CDR3aa: CASSSASGTDIRGQYF
j_gene: TRBJ2-7
d_gene: TRBD1
v_gene: TRBV7-2
abundance: NA

CDR3nt: TGTGCCAGCAGCTCTGCAGGGGGCTTGCAGCCCCAGCATTTT
CDR3aa: CASSSAGGLQPQHF
j_gene: TRBJ1-5
d_gene: TRBD1
v_gene: TRBV7-2
abundance: NA

CDR3nt: TGTGCCAGTAAATACAGTTTCACAGATACGCAGTATTTT
CDR3aa: CASKYSFTDTQYF
j_gene: TRBJ2-3
d_gene: NA
v_gene: TRBV19
abundance: NA

CDR3nt: TGTGCCAGCATTTCCAGGACACTCAACTTGGAGCAGTACTTC
CDR3aa: CASISRTLNLEQYF
j_gene: TRBJ2-7
d_gene: NA
v_gene: TRBV2
abundance: NA

CDR3nt: TGTGCCAGCAGTCCCTCAGAGGATATTGAAGCTTTCTTT
CDR3aa: CASSPSEDIEAFF
j_gene: TRBJ1-1
d_gene: NA
v_gene: TRBV6-2/TRBV6-3
abundance: NA

CDR3nt: TGCGCCAGCAGCCTTCGGGACAGAGACACTGAAGCTTTCTTT
CDR3aa: CASSLRDRDTEAFF
j_gene: TRBJ1-1
d_gene: TRBD1
v_gene: TRBV5-1
abundance: NA

CDR3nt: TGTGCCACCAGTGATTTTTCAGGGGCAGGGGAGCCGGACGATCAGCCCCAGCATTTT
CDR3aa: CATSDFSGAGEPDDQPQHF
j_gene: TRBJ1-5
d_gene: NA
v_gene: TRBV24-1
abundance: once

CDR3nt: TGTGCCAGCAGTTTACCCCAACGGGGTGGCTACACCTTC
CDR3aa: CASSLPQRGGYTF
j_gene: TRBJ1-2
d_gene: NA
v_gene: TRBV28
abundance: NA

CDR3nt: TGTGCCAGCAGTTTAGCCCAGGGGGCTAATTCACCCCTCCACTTT
CDR3aa: CASSLAQGANSPLHF
j_gene: TRBJ1-6
d_gene: TRBD1
v_gene: TRBV28
abundance: NA

CDR3nt: TGCGCCAGCAGCTGGGGGGCAGGGGGCGTCATCTTTTCCTACGAGCAGTACTTC
CDR3aa: CASSWGAGGVIFSYEQYF
j_gene: TRBJ2-7
d_gene: TRBD1
v_gene: TRBV5-1
abundance: NA

CDR3nt: TGTGCCAGCAGCCCCAGGACAGGCGGTTATCAGCCCCAGCATTTT
CDR3aa: CASSPRTGGYQPQHF
j_gene: TRBJ1-5
d_gene: TRBD1
v_gene: TRBV7-2
abundance: NA

CDR3nt: TGTGCCAGCAGTGGAGGGTGGGGACAGGGGCTCTATGGCTACACCTTC
CDR3aa: CASSGGWGQGLYGYTF
j_gene: TRBJ1-2
d_gene: TRBD1
v_gene: TRBV2
abundance: NA

CDR3nt: TGCGCCAGCAGACGCCCGGGACAGGCTTTCTACGAGCAGTACTTC
CDR3aa: CASRRPGQAFYEQYF
j_gene: TRBJ2-7
d_gene: TRBD1
v_gene: TRBV10-1
abundance: NA

CDR3nt: TGCGCCAGCAGCCGGGGACTAAATGAAAAACTGTTTTTT
CDR3aa: CASSRGLNEKLFF
j_gene: TRBJ1-4
d_gene: NA
v_gene: TRBV5-1
abundance: NA

CDR3nt: TGCGCCAGCAGCCCTTGGACAGGGGGCACGGACTATGGCTACACCTTC
CDR3aa: CASSPWTGGTDYGYTF
j_gene: TRBJ1-2
d_gene: TRBD1
v_gene: TRBV4-1
abundance: NA

CDR3nt: TGCAGCACCCGGACAGGGATCGGGCTAGCTGACACGGAGACCCAGTACTTC
CDR3aa: CSTRTGIGLADTETQYF
j_gene: TRBJ2-5
d_gene: TRBD1
v_gene: TRBV29-1
abundance: NA

CDR3nt: TGTGCCAGCAGTTCATCCAGAACCGGGACAGGGAGGGACGAGCAGTACTTC
CDR3aa: CASSSSRTGTGRDEQYF
j_gene: TRBJ2-7
d_gene: TRBD1
v_gene: TRBV28
abundance: NA

CDR3nt: TGTGCTAGCAGCTTACACGCCACTTCCCAAGAGACCCAGTACTTC
CDR3aa: CASSLHATSQETQYF
j_gene: TRBJ2-5
d_gene: NA
v_gene: TRBV7-7
abundance: NA

CDR3nt: TGTGCCAGCAGTGACTCTCGACTAGATACGCAGTATTTT
CDR3aa: CASSDSRLDTQYF
j_gene: TRBJ2-3
d_gene: NA
v_gene: TRBV6-4
abundance: NA

CDR3nt: TGCGCCAGCAGCCAACGTCTCGGGACAGGGGTGGCAGATACGCAGTATTTT
CDR3aa: CASSQRLGTGVADTQYF
j_gene: TRBJ2-3
d_gene: TRBD1
v_gene: TRBV4-1
abundance: once

CDR3nt: TGTGCCAGCTCGAAAGGGACTTTCTCCTACAATGAGCAGTTCTTC
CDR3aa: CASSKGTFSYNEQFF
j_gene: TRBJ2-1
d_gene: NA
v_gene: TRBV3-1/TRBV3-2
abundance: once

CDR3nt: TGTGCCAGCAGCCGCGGGGAGCGGGGTTCACCCCTCCACTTT
CDR3aa: CASSRGERGSPLHF
j_gene: TRBJ1-6
d_gene: NA
v_gene: TRBV28
abundance: NA

CDR3nt: TGTGCCAGCAGCCGCGGGTACACAGATACGCAGTATTTT
CDR3aa: CASSRGYTDTQYF
j_gene: TRBJ2-3
d_gene: NA
v_gene: TRBV7-3
abundance: few

CDR3nt: TGTGCCAGCAGCTTTCCGGGTTTATCGCCTGAAAAACTGTTTTTT
CDR3aa: CASSFPGLSPEKLFF
j_gene: TRBJ1-4
d_gene: NA
v_gene: TRBV7-9
abundance: few

CDR3nt: TGTGCCAGCAGTGGACAGGGGTTCTATGGCTACACCTTC
CDR3aa: CASSGQGFYGYTF
j_gene: TRBJ1-2
d_gene: TRBD1
v_gene: TRBV6-6
abundance: NA

CDR3nt: TGTGCCAGCAGTTACCGTTCGGTTGAAGCTTTCTTT
CDR3aa: CASSYRSVEAFF
j_gene: TRBJ1-1
d_gene: NA
v_gene: TRBV6-2/TRBV6-3
abundance: once

CDR3nt: TGTGCCAGCACCATCAAGTGGGCTCTCAACAGGGCCATGAACACTGAAGCTTTCTTT
CDR3aa: CASTIKWALNRAMNTEAFF
j_gene: TRBJ1-1
d_gene: NA
v_gene: TRBV28
abundance: many

CDR3nt: TGTGCCAGCAGCCTCGCGGGGGGGACCCAGTACTTC
CDR3aa: CASSLAGGTQYF
j_gene: TRBJ2-5
d_gene: TRBD2
v_gene: TRBV28
abundance: once

CDR3nt: TGTGCCAGTAGTATTGTTGGCCTCCTTGGAGCTTTCTTT
CDR3aa: CASSIVGLLGAFF
j_gene: TRBJ1-1
d_gene: NA
v_gene: TRBV19
abundance: NA

CDR3nt: TGTGCTAGCAGCCAGAATAGCGGGGGCACAGATACGCAGTATTTT
CDR3aa: CASSQNSGGTDTQYF
j_gene: TRBJ2-3
d_gene: TRBD2
v_gene: TRBV7-7
abundance: NA

CDR3nt: TGTGCCAGCAGCCAAGAGGGACTGCCCTACGAGCAGTACTTC
CDR3aa: CASSQEGLPYEQYF
j_gene: TRBJ2-7
d_gene: NA
v_gene: TRBV3-1/TRBV3-2
abundance: NA

CDR3nt: TGTGCCAGCTCACCTGGACGGAGGGTTGCAACTAATGAAAAACTGTTTTTT
CDR3aa: CASSPGRRVATNEKLFF
j_gene: TRBJ1-4
d_gene: NA
v_gene: TRBV18
abundance: NA

CDR3nt: TGTGCCAGCAGCTTAGACAGGGGGAACACTGAAGCTTTCTTT
CDR3aa: CASSLDRGNTEAFF
j_gene: TRBJ1-1
d_gene: TRBD1
v_gene: TRBV7-2
abundance: NA

CDR3nt: TGTGCCAGCAGGCTAGAGGGTTCACCCCTCCACTTT
CDR3aa: CASRLEGSPLHF
j_gene: TRBJ1-6
d_gene: NA
v_gene: TRBV7-9
abundance: few

CDR3nt: TGCGCCAGCAGCCAAGATGGGACAGGGAGTTCACCCCTCCACTTT
CDR3aa: CASSQDGTGSSPLHF
j_gene: TRBJ1-6
d_gene: TRBD1
v_gene: TRBV4-3
abundance: NA

CDR3nt: TGTGCCAGCAGCTATCAGGACAGCCAAGAGACCCAGTACTTC
CDR3aa: CASSYQDSQETQYF
j_gene: TRBJ2-5
d_gene: NA
v_gene: TRBV7-2
abundance: once

CDR3nt: TGTGCCAGCAGCTTAGTTGGCAGGGCCTATGGCTACACCTTC
CDR3aa: CASSLVGRAYGYTF
j_gene: TRBJ1-2
d_gene: NA
v_gene: TRBV7-2
abundance: NA

CDR3nt: TGTGCCAGCAGTCCGTACGAGACAGCCAAGGGGTACGAGCAGTACTTC
CDR3aa: CASSPYETAKGYEQYF
j_gene: TRBJ2-7
d_gene: NA
v_gene: TRBV6-2/TRBV6-3
abundance: once

CDR3nt: TGTGCCAGCAGCCCTGACGGACAGGGAGATGAGACCCAGTACTTC
CDR3aa: CASSPDGQGDETQYF
j_gene: TRBJ2-5
d_gene: TRBD1
v_gene: TRBV7-3
abundance: NA

CDR3nt: TGTGCCAGCTCACTTCCCAGGCGGGACACTGAAGCTTTCTTT
CDR3aa: CASSLPRRDTEAFF
j_gene: TRBJ1-1
d_gene: NA
v_gene: TRBV18
abundance: few

CDR3nt: TGCGCCAGCAGTCTAATGAGAGGGGGTGGCTACACCTTC
CDR3aa: CASSLMRGGGYTF
j_gene: TRBJ1-2
d_gene: NA
v_gene: TRBV23-1
abundance: NA

CDR3nt: TGTGCCAGCAGCTTGGGGGACAGGGGAGGTAATTCACCCCTCCACTTT
CDR3aa: CASSLGDRGGNSPLHF
j_gene: TRBJ1-6
d_gene: TRBD1
v_gene: TRBV7-3
abundance: NA

CDR3nt: TGTGCCAGCAAGAGGGGAGGGACTGAAGCTTTCTTT
CDR3aa: CASKRGGTEAFF
j_gene: TRBJ1-1
d_gene: NA
v_gene: TRBV5-5
abundance: NA

CDR3nt: TGTGCCAGCAGTCAGGGGGCGTCCTATAATTCACCCCTCCACTTT
CDR3aa: CASSQGASYNSPLHF
j_gene: TRBJ1-6
d_gene: TRBD1
v_gene: TRBV27
abundance: NA

CDR3nt: TGTGCCAGCCAGAGGGAAATGAACACTGAAGCTTTCTTT
CDR3aa: CASQREMNTEAFF
j_gene: TRBJ1-1
d_gene: NA
v_gene: TRBV7-9
abundance: NA

CDR3nt: TGTGCCAGTAGTATAAGCCTAGCGGGGGTGGGTGAGCAGTTCTTC
CDR3aa: CASSISLAGVGEQFF
j_gene: TRBJ2-1
d_gene: TRBD2
v_gene: TRBV19
abundance: NA

CDR3nt: TGTGCCAGCAGTAGACAGGGGGCGAACACTGAAGCTTTCTTT
CDR3aa: CASSRQGANTEAFF
j_gene: TRBJ1-1
d_gene: TRBD1
v_gene: TRBV9
abundance: NA

CDR3nt: TGTGCCAGCAGTGAGGGCGACAGTAGGGATACGCAGTATTTT
CDR3aa: CASSEGDSRDTQYF
j_gene: TRBJ2-3
d_gene: NA
v_gene: TRBV6-4
abundance: NA